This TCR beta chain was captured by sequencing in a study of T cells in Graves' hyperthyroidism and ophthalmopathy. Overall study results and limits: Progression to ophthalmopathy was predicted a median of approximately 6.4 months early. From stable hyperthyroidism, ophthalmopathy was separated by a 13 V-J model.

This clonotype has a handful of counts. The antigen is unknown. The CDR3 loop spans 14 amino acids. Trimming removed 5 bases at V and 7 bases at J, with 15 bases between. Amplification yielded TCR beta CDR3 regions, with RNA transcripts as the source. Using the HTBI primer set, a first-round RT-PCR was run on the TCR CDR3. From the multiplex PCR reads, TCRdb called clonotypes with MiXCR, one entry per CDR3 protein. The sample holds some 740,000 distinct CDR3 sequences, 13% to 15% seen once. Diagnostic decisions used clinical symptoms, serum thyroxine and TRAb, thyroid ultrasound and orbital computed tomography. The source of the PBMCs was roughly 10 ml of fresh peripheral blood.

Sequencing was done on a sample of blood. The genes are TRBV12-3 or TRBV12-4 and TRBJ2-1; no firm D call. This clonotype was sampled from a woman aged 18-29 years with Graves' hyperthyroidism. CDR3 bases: TGTGCCAGCAGTCTAAACCCCGGATTAAATGAGCAGTTCTTC. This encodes CASSLNPGLNEQFF.